This entry features one T cell receptor beta chain sequence. Its antigen is unknown. Per-base quality was not reported, and no clone a single base away is much larger than it. The library came from the immunoSEQ multiplex PCR assay. A mixture of 60 forward primers for TCR Vbeta segments and 13 reverse primers for TCR Jbeta segments was used in the multiplex PCR. A multiplex PCR assay on genomic DNA amplified the CDR3 region of rearranged TCR beta genes. On the Illumina HiSeq System, the amplified TCR beta libraries were sequenced as 87-base-pair reads. The study's processing was this. Across the 670 or so repertoires, a later analysis counted approximately 75 million unique TCR beta chains, around 10 million of which were shared by at least two donors. A nearest-neighbor algorithm error-corrected the raw reads and collapsed the reads into unique sequences, merging closely related sequences to remove PCR and sequencing errors. V, D and J gene segments were assigned by aligning CDR3 sequences to IMGT reference sequences. For a sequence to be retained, at least a six-nucleotide match to both a V gene segment and a J gene segment was required. A rearrangement counted as productive if the CDR3 had no stop codons and remained in frame with V and J, and every other rearrangement counted as non-productive. Following IMGT convention, CDR3 was defined as the stretch from the second conserved V-encoded cysteine up to the conserved J-encoded phenylalanine. In an earlier analysis of around 570 of the donors, sequences lacking an unambiguous match to a single V gene segment were excluded. In an earlier analysis of a few hundred of the donors, V segments were called functional above 56.7% productive rearrangements and were called segregating when the between-donor standard deviation exceeded 5%. A statistical classification framework was developed to diagnose cytomegalovirus status using the catalog of TCR beta chain sequences. In a later analysis, V and J genes were assigned by comparing TCR nucleotide sequences against IMGT/GENE-DB human TR gene sequences. Using the TCRdist pipeline, a later analysis assigned CDR3 sequences along with most-parsimonious VDJ recombination scenarios. A later analysis defined each TCR beta chain by its CDR3 amino acid sequence plus V-gene family, and excluded reads lacking a unique V-gene family. In a later analysis, approximately 640 highly shared, low-generation-probability nucleotide sequences were removed to address suspected cross-contamination and a sequencing artifact. In a later analysis, a clonal expansion index for each public chain was calculated from normalized within-repertoire ranks of inferred template counts. A later analysis computed generation probabilities with a VDJ recombination model fitted to out-of-frame rearrangements, and checked the results against IGoR. In a later analysis, TCR-TCR, TCR-HLA and TCR-CMV co-occurrence was scored with hypergeometric tests, and a repertoire-size bias correction was applied to TCR pairs. To estimate false discovery rates, a later analysis permuted the HLA or CMV assignments 20 times. In a later analysis, co-occurring TCRs were grouped with DBSCAN, and TCRdist sequence similarity was added when clustering was performed within HLA-allele-positive subsets. For co-occurrence clustering, repertoires with fewer than 30,000 or more than 120,000 public chains were excluded, along with several repertoires with anomalous nucleotide sharing. Here the immuneACCESS table is served through TCRdb, limited to in-frame sequences with V and J called. Missing clones are a known gap in these copies; in checked studies unresolved V genes cover under half, and the rest lacks a known reason. The V and J calls and clone size are taken from that table; D and trimming were inferred from the DNA. The sample table records over 130,000 clones; over 60% of these occur just once. The biggest ten clones account for 1.5% to 2% of the sample.

These data are taken from a study of cytomegalovirus exposure and HLA in healthy donors (dated 2017 in TCRdb). With regard to the full study: An earlier analysis of around 600 of the donors reported 250 to 300 Gb of sequence data and approximately 110 million unique TCR beta sequences from roughly 200 million T cells. Roughly 310 gigabases of sequencing data and approximately 84 million unique TCR sequences were included in an early release covering roughly 700 HLA-typed donors. The genetic ancestry cluster associated with self-reported Caucasian donors included approximately 85% of the approximately 410 genotyped donors. The study aimed to test whether cataloging public T cell receptors could reveal signatures of past pathogen exposure. The study used immunosequencing to profile the T cell repertoires of several hundred subjects and linked those repertoires to cytomegalovirus serostatus. In addition to the first cohort of around 670 subjects, a separate validation cohort of 100 to 150 different subjects was used. To predict cytomegalovirus infection status, the study brought together high-throughput TCR immunosequencing, statistical association of individual TCRs with disease status, and machine learning. In a later analysis, previously published TCR beta repertoires from about 670 donors were re-analyzed and high-resolution HLA genotyping was added so that TCR occurrence patterns could be studied. The later analysis used no new phenotypic data to find candidate immune exposures, relying instead on TCR beta sequences and their occurrence across donors. In an earlier analysis of roughly 580 of the donors, high-throughput TCR beta sequencing was used to judge whether each TCR beta V gene segment behaved as functional or pseudogenic. Donor age, sex, ethnicity and CMV serostatus were collected together with the repertoire data. Genome-wide SNP genotypes for about 65% of the 666 donors were used in a later genetic analysis, which treated that subset as a discovery cohort. All discovery cohort repertoires had been generated on a single sequencing platform. Class I and class II HLA loci were covered by the typing at four-digit resolution. The number of typed donors differed by locus: about 620-630 for A, B, C, DRB1 and DQB1; 522 for DQA1; fewer than 610 for DPA1; and around 490 for DPB1. Five DR-DQ haplotypes were handled as single units for association and clustering because linkage in the cohort was strong. Among 398 genotyped donors of the cohort, an average of around 240,000 unique TCR beta nucleotide sequences were sequenced per donor, roughly 20% of them non-productive.

What the work shows at the level of the full study, not this receptor alone: Only TCR beta chains were sequenced in this cohort, and the absence of alpha or paired-chain data limited detectable features. A group of highly shared sequence variants was considered likely to be a technical artifact of the sequencing pipeline. In vitro tests confirmed that a few of the cytomegalovirus-associated TCR beta chains recognize cytomegalovirus antigens. Strong co-occurrence of HLA alleles, especially DR and DQ, made assigning TCR associations to individual alleles difficult. Compared with the approximately 670-donor mean, donors in an Asian-associated ancestry cluster had fewer N-insertions in productive TCRs, according to a later genetic analysis. Because counts were too low, under 20 rarely observed V segments, including chromosome 9 orphons, were left out of the earlier analysis of 500 to 750 of the donors. Most CMV-associated TCR beta chains appeared to be HLA-restricted in a later analysis, and the HLA associations seemed to be driven largely by CMV exposure. The authors suggested that the approach could potentially be extended to other disease states and immunological phenotypes. Most TCR sequences were observed very rarely across donors, whereas some public TCRs were present in many individuals. A total of 150 or so TCR beta chains were listed by the study as associated with cytomegalovirus. A later analysis associated about 17,000 TCR beta sequences with specific HLA alleles at a false discovery rate of 0.05. V-gene and J-gene trimming of TCR beta chains was associated with a missense DCLRE1C variant in a later genetic analysis, and the association was replicated in an independent cohort. Linkage disequilibrium might explain the correlated functional status among segregating V segments, but an unknown experimental factor could not be excluded. A further reported finding was that TCR beta sequences accurately predicted the HLA-A and HLA-B alleles for most subjects in the first cohort. A later analysis found that HLA-associated TCR beta chains were more clonally expanded and had lower generation probabilities than equally common non-associated chains. In an earlier analysis of around 600 of the donors, most TCR beta V segments were observed in productive rearrangements about 87% or about 30% of the time, broadly matching IMGT annotations. HLA typing was unavailable for some donors at each locus, so association tests used only the typed subset. For the cohort, immune exposure information was limited to CMV serostatus. The 87-base-pair reads could not distinguish some IMGT-functional V segments, including TRBV6-2 and TRBV6-3, so those segments were excluded. In a later analysis, TCR association rates were found to vary across HLA loci, with the most associated TCRs seen for DRB1 alleles and the fewest for HLA-C alleles. Several of the top co-occurrence clusters appeared to be linked to parvovirus B19, influenza, CMV and Epstein-Barr virus, according to a later analysis. The classifier was reported to diagnose cytomegalovirus status with high specificity and sensitivity in both the original cohort and the validation cohort. Roughly uniform sequencing depth across donors was assumed in presence/absence analyses, although this assumption may not hold.

The cohort was made up of 666 healthy bone marrow donors. At the time of sampling, all cohort members were nominally healthy, though unrecorded immune exposures were likely present. The donor tested CMV seronegative, placing the donor among the 300 to 400 seronegative members of the cohort. A peripheral blood sample was provided by each donor, and peripheral blood mononuclear cells were used for TCR beta sequencing. Genomic DNA was extracted from the blood cell samples with the Qiagen DNeasy Blood Extraction Kit. Counted from cysteine to phenylalanine, this CDR3 has 13 amino acids. The kept DNA is CDR3 alone, 39 bases in frame from the first base. From V the trimming removes 6 bases and from J it removes 4 bases, while the gene matches leave 6 bases of the junction unaccounted for. From a lookup of the germline V gene, CDR1 and CDR2 are SQVTM and ANQGSEA.

The chain links TRBV29-1 with TRBJ2-3; the central 8 bases match TRBD1. The receptor was derived from a middle-aged man in good health and CMV-seronegative. Sequencing was performed on PBMCs. The nucleotide sequence is TGCAGCGTCTTTGGACAGGGAGCAGATACGCAGTATTTT. Its protein is CSVFGQGADTQYF.